This T cell receptor beta chain was observed in a study of T cells after posttransplantation cyclophosphamide (dated by TCRdb to 2016 to 2017). Notes on the research overall: Using TRB sequencing, the study followed how the T cell repertoire reconstituted after myeloablative bone marrow transplantation in which posttransplantation cyclophosphamide served as GVHD prophylaxis. Public TRB sequences were queried against a database of over 3,500 sequences associated with responses to pathogens, tumor antigens, self-antigens and alloantigens. Blood from every one of the 30 or so PTCy patients who had 1-year posttransplant specimens underwent TRB sequencing. Antigen receptor sequencing was done on samples from 35 to 40 PTCy-treated patients and from approximately 17 related bone marrow donors of those patients. TRB sequencing was also done on up to roughly 3 additional blood samples from 2 to 5.2 years after transplant in 3 patients, and on pretransplant blood from 4 patients. Because TRA and TRB clonality correlated tightly in roughly nine samples, the subsequent TCR analyses were limited to TRB only.

In light of the paper, this sample's treatment or condition label describes: high-dose cyclophosphamide on days +3 and +4 as single-agent GVHD prophylaxis. PTCy patients received busulfan and fludarabine conditioning, a related or unrelated marrow graft, and cyclophosphamide on days +3 and +4. PTCy-treated patients were drawn from a prospective multi-institutional clinical trial. Peripheral blood and bone marrow mononuclear cells were isolated by Ficoll-Hypaque density centrifugation and were cryopreserved. CD4+ and CD8+ T cells, including naive and memory subsets, were sorted by FACS on a FACSAria II. Genomic DNA was used for TRB sequencing, which was performed with the immunoSEQ assay at survey resolution or with the hsTCRB kit. The original pipeline was this. The immunoSEQ software handled the initial read processing, while the LymphoSeq R package was used for the repertoire analyses. Clonality was computed as 1 minus normalized Shannon entropy, and a Gini coefficient was also calculated for each TRB dataset. Phenotypes of unsorted samples were inferred by mapping TRB sequences from sorted subsets of the recipient or donor onto unsorted samples of the same recipient. In TCRdb, the immuneACCESS table is reduced to in-frame sequences with V and J assigned. These tables do not hold every clone; where another copy was compared, an unresolved V gene accounts for under half, and the others remain unexplained. The D gene and trimming were derived from the DNA, and the V and J assignments and clone size from that table. This sample gives 35,000 to 40,000 clones in total; roughly 73% of them show up just once. The top ten constitute about 8% of the sample.

The paper as a whole reports these results and caveats: The TRB repertoires of T cells infiltrating skin or GI tract showed only limited overlap with the TRB repertoires of T cells in blood. Across approximately 45 patients, TRB clonality was highly associated with recipient CMV seropositivity and CMV reactivation, and diversity in PTCy patients was similar to diversity in CNI/methotrexate controls. At 1-2 months, donor-recipient similarity was low but rose over the first year, and the later blood repertoires were often dominated by donor CD8+ memory clones.

Remarks on this clone: The clone's antigen remains unknown. No quality values exist for individual bases; no much larger clone is one base distant.

V was cut back by 4 bases and J by 0 bases, leaving a gap of 10 bases between them. The CDR3 runs 15 amino acids, cysteine and phenylalanine included. CDR3 DNA is the only sequence kept; it has 45 bases, read in frame from the first base. The germline V gene gives CDR1 as MNHNS and CDR2 as SASEGT. This sequence was found in a female patient aged 40 to 50 who received an allogeneic stem cell transplant from a related donor, was CMV-positive, and had no GVHD. In patients who had a transplant, some T cells may come from the graft donor. The chain is encoded by TRBV6-1 joined to TRBJ1-3, with TRBD1 perhaps the D gene, on 6 matching bases. This sample comprised CD4+ T cells sorted from blood, obtained roughly 1,900 days after a stem cell transplant with posttransplant cyclophosphamide. The CDR3 is CASSAWTVSGNTIYF. The sequence in DNA is TGTGCCAGCAGTGCGTGGACAGTCTCTGGAAACACCATATATTTT.